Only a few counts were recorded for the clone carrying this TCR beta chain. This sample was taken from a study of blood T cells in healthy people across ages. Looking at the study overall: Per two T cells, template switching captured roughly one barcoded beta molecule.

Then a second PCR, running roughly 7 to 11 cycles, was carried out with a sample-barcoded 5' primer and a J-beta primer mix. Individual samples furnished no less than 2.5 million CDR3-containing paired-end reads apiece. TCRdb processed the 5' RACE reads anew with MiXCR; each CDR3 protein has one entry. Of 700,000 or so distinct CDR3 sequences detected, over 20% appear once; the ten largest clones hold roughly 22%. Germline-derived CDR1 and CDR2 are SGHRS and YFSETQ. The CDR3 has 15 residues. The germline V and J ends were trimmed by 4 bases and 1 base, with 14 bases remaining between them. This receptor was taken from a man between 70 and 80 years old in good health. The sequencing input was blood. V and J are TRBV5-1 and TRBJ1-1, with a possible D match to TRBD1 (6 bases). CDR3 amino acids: CASSPEPQGNTEAFF. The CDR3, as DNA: TGCGCCAGCAGCCCGGAACCACAGGGGAACACTGAAGCTTTCTTT.